This section outlines one T cell receptor (beta chain) sequence together with its context. The same CDR3 also results from other DNA sequences found in this sample. These data come from a study of blood T cell repertoires in COVID-19. Across the whole study: The origin of the acute and convalescent COVID-19 samples was the United States, Italy and Spain. T cells, B-cell-depleted T cells, or PBMCs provided the cDNA or gDNA that served as material.

Using immunoSEQ multiplex PCR, the repertoire was profiled, and TCRdb retains in-frame clones only, with some absent. The sample lists approximately 300,000 clones, approximately 86% occurring once. CDR1 is ENHRY and CDR2 is SYGVKD in the germline V gene. Trimming pared 5 bases from V and 1 base from J, leaving 2 bases between. This CDR3 is built from 11 residues. What was sequenced was peripheral blood. The chain is built from TRBV10-3 and TRBJ1-1, with D hard to call. The origin of this receptor is a woman between 50 and 59 years old who had recovered from COVID-19. The CDR3 nucleotides are TGTGCCATCAGTCAGAACACTGAAGCTTTCTTT. Protein sequence: CAISQNTEAFF.